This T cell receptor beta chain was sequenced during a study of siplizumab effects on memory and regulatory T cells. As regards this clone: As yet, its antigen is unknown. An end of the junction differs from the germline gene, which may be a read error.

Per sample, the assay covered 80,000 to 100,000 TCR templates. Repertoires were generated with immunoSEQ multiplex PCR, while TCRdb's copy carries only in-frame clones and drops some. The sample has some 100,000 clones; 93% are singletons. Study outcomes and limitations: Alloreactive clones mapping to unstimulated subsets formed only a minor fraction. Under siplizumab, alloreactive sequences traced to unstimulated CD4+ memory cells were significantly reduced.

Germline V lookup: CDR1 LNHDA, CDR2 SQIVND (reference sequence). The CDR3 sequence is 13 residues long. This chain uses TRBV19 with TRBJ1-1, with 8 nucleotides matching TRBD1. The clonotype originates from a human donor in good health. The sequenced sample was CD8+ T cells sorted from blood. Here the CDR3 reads CASSIGTGGIPVF. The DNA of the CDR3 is TGTGCCAGTAGTATTGGAACAGGGGGAATTCCGGTGTTT.